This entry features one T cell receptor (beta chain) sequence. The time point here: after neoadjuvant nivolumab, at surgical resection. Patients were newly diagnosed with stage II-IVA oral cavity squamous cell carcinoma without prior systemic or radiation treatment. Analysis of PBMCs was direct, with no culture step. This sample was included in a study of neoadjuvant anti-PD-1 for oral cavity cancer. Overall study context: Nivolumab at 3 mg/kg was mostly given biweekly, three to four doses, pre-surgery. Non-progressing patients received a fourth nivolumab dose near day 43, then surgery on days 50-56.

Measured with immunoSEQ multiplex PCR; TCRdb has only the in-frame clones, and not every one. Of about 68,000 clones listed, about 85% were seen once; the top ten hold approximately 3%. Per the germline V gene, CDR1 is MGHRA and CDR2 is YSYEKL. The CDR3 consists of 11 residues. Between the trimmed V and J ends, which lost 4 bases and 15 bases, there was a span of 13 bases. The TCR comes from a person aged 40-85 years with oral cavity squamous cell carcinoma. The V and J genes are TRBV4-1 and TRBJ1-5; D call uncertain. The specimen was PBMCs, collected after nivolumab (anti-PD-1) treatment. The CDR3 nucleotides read TGCGCCAGCAGCCTAACCGGTAATCGGCATTTT. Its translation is CASSLTGNRHF.